The 22 T cell receptor beta chains in this list originate from one sample, sequenced in a study of blood T cell repertoires in COVID-19. The table came from immunoSEQ multiplex PCR; TCRdb's copy has only in-frame clones and leaves some out. The sample yields fewer than 60,000 clones, around 85% seen once. The sequencing sample was made of peripheral blood. These receptor sequences come from a woman aged 80 or over with COVID-19, enrolled during active disease.

This clone was detected once. The rearrangement joins TRBV14 to TRBJ2-5, with 8 bases that match TRBD2. The CDR3 contains 15 residues. Germline V gives CDR1 SGHDN, CDR2 FVKESK. With V trimmed by 4 bases and J by 5 bases, 9 bases remained unmatched. The CDR3 sequence is CASSRNAGGQETQYF. For the CDR3, the DNA is TGTGCCAGCAGCCGAAATGCGGGAGGTCAGGAGACCCAGTACTTC.

V is TRBV5-4 and J is TRBJ2-1; D may be TRBD2 (5 bases). CDR1 and CDR2 (germline): SGHNT, YYREEE (reference sequence). Trimming shortened V by 1 base and J by 0 bases, and 11 bases separated the two germline ends. CDR3 size: 16 residues. The CDR3 here is CASSLKRKSSYNEQFF. CDR3 in DNA: TGTGCCAGCAGCTTGAAGCGGAAGAGCTCCTACAATGAGCAGTTCTTC.

Written as DNA, the CDR3 is TGTGCCATCAGTGACGGGGACAGTGTCGCTTTCTTT. This encodes CAISDGDSVAFF. The chain links TRBV10-3 to TRBJ1-1; TRBD1 agrees at 7 bases. The V gene's germline CDR1 is ENHRY and CDR2 SYGVKD. Germline trimming cut 3 bases from V and 11 bases from J; bases unmatched to any gene: 6. This CDR3 spans 12 amino acids.

The chain is built from TRBV7-9 and TRBJ2-1, with 11 nucleotides matching TRBD2. This CDR3 spans 14 amino acids. CDR1 SEHNR and CDR2 FQNEAQ come from the germline V gene (reference sequence). The ends lost 2 bases at V and 9 bases at J; junction bases unmatched: 3. The CDR3 loop is CASSLTSGSTEQFF. CDR3 in DNA: TGTGCCAGCAGCTTAACTAGCGGGAGTACTGAGCAGTTCTTC.

This chain connects TRBV4-2 to TRBJ2-6; 11 bases match TRBD1. J gave up 1 base and V 3 bases, and 5 bases lay outside the gene matches. Germline-derived CDR1 and CDR2 are LGHNA and YNFKEQ. The CDR3 has 18 residues. The CDR3 region is CASSQGGQGASGANVLTF. CDR3 DNA sequence: TGTGCCAGCAGCCAGGGCGGACAGGGGGCTTCTGGGGCCAACGTCCTGACTTTC.

V is TRBV9 and J is TRBJ1-6, with TRBD1 as a possible D gene (6 bases). The V gene lost 4 bases and the J gene lost 7 bases, with 18 bases spanning the gap. Germline CDR1 SGDLS, CDR2 YYNGEE. The CDR3 runs 16 residues. The DNA for the CDR3 is TGTGCCAGCAGCCCCGGAGGGGGGAGGGCAAATTCACCCCTCCACTTT. Its protein is CASSPGGGRANSPLHF. Full variable domain (outside the CDR3, taken from reference TRBV9 and TRBJ1-6): DSGVTQTPKHLITATGQRVTLRCSPRSGDLSVYWYQQSLDQGLQFLIQYYNGEERAKGNILERFSAQQFPDLHSELNLSSLELGDSALYFCASSPGGGRANSPLHFGNGTRLTVT.

The V call is TRBV5-5, the J call TRBJ2-1; 9 nucleotides align to TRBD2. CDR3 length: 19 residues. Trimming at V came to 4 bases and at J to 7 bases, leaving 21 bases not matched to a gene. CDR1 is SGHKS and CDR2 is YYEKEE in the germline V gene (reference sequence). CDR3 loop: CASSERTLGGLSGRNEQFF. DNA for the CDR3: TGTGCCAGCAGCGAAAGGACACTCGGCGGCCTTAGCGGGAGAAATGAGCAGTTCTTC.

The V gene is TRBV29-1, the J gene TRBJ2-7; D is undetermined. With 4 bases removed from V and 4 bases from J, the gap between germline ends came to 8 bases. This CDR3 contains 11 residues. CDR1 and CDR2 from the germline V gene are SQVTM and ANQGSEA. The CDR3 reads CSVGDVYEQYF. Here the CDR3 DNA reads TGCAGCGTTGGAGACGTTTACGAGCAGTACTTC.

This clone was found a few times. J is TRBJ2-2 and V is TRBV27, with D possibly matching TRBD2 (6 bases). CDR1 is MNHEY, CDR2 SMNVEV, per germline (reference sequence). The CDR3 loop spans 15 amino acids. Trimming cost V 5 bases and J 1 base, with 11 bases left between them. The DNA for the CDR3 is TGTGCCAGCAGTATTACTAGCCTGAACACCGGGGAGCTGTTTTTT. It codes for CASSITSLNTGELFF.

This chain connects TRBV18 to TRBJ2-7; D is undetermined. This CDR3 spans 16 amino acids. Per germline, CDR1 KGHSH and CDR2 LQKENI. Between the trimmed V and J ends, which lost 3 bases and 5 bases, there was a span of 20 bases. The CDR3 nucleotides are TGTGCCAGCTCACCCCACCCTCCGGGTGGGTTCGACGAGCAGTACTTC. Translated, it gives CASSPHPPGGFDEQYF.

This clone was recorded once. The rearrangement links TRBV19 to TRBJ2-1, with D tentatively TRBD1 (5 bases). The CDR3 is 15 residues long. V shed 1 base and J shed 6 bases, with 13 bases lying between them. CDR1 and CDR2 (germline): LNHDA, SQIVND (reference sequence). The CDR3 sequence: CASSIVADSFNEQFF. The CDR3 DNA follows: TGTGCCAGTAGTATAGTGGCCGACAGTTTCAATGAGCAGTTCTTC.

This clone was observed a single time. The chain couples TRBV19 to TRBJ2-2, with D uncertain. Germline values: CDR1 LNHDA, CDR2 SQIVND (reference sequence). V lost 6 bases and J 4 bases, leaving 18 bases between the germline ends. This CDR3 is built from 16 residues. This CDR3 is CASRRTSTRGTGELFF. DNA of the CDR3: TGTGCCAGTAGACGTACATCAACCCGAGGCACCGGGGAGCTGTTTTTT. The complete variable domain, with remaining parts taken from reference TRBV19 and TRBJ2-2, reads DGGITQSPKYLFRKEGQNVTLSCEQNLNHDAMYWYRQDPGQGLRLIYYSQIVNDFQKGDIAEGYSVSREKKESFPLTVTSAQKNPTAFYLCASRRTSTRGTGELFFGEGSRLTVL.

V is TRBV30 and J is TRBJ1-2; 10 nucleotides agree with TRBD1. Per the germline V gene, CDR1 is GTSNPN and CDR2 is SVGIG (reference sequence). Trimming removed 2 bases from V and 4 bases from J; junction bases left unmatched: 7. This CDR3 has 15 residues. Written as DNA, the CDR3 is TGTGCCTGGAGTTCCCGGGACAGGGGACTCTATGGCTACACCTTC. It encodes CAWSSRDRGLYGYTF.

This clone was seen a single time. V gene TRBV19 combines with J gene TRBJ1-1, with D possibly TRBD1 on 5 matching bases. Germline values: CDR1 LNHDA, CDR2 SQIVND (reference sequence). Deletions cut 3 bases from V and 4 bases from J, with 12 bases between. There are 14 residues in the CDR3. The chain's CDR3 is CASSMNRQGTEAFF. The CDR3 DNA is TGTGCCAGTAGTATGAACCGTCAGGGCACTGAAGCTTTCTTT.

The chain has TRBV6-1 and TRBJ1-6; TRBD1 might be the D (6 bases). Germline V gene lookup returns CDR1 MNHNS and CDR2 SASEGT. The CDR3 covers 16 residues. V was pared by 1 base and J by 5 bases, with 12 bases between. CDR3 protein: CASSEGGGRDNSPLHF. The CDR3 nucleotides read TGTGCCAGCAGTGAAGGGGGGGGGCGCGATAATTCACCCCTCCACTTT.

The rearrangement uses TRBV5-1 and TRBJ1-6; 7 bases match TRBD1. The J segment lost 5 bases and the V segment lost 3 bases, leaving 5 bases of the junction unmatched. The CDR3 runs to 15 residues. Germline loops: CDR1 SGHRS, CDR2 YFSETQ. The DNA for the CDR3 is TGCGCCAGCAGCTACTCTACAGGGGATAATTCACCCCTCCACTTT. Translated, it gives CASSYSTGDNSPLHF.

The genes are TRBV12-5 and TRBJ2-1, with D tentatively TRBD1 (6 bases). The germline V gene encodes CDR1 LGHNT and CDR2 FRNRAP. This CDR3 is 14 amino acids long. V dropped 3 bases and J dropped 8 bases, with 14 bases sitting between them. The CDR3 here is CASGFGQPRDEQFF. For the CDR3, the DNA is TGTGCTAGTGGTTTCGGACAGCCGAGGGATGAGCAGTTCTTC.

The J gene is TRBJ1-5, the V gene TRBV19, with 8 positions matching TRBD1. The J segment lost 4 bases and the V segment lost 7 bases, leaving 9 bases of the junction unmatched. The germline V gene encodes CDR1 LNHDA and CDR2 SQIVND (reference sequence). The CDR3 has 15 amino acids. The DNA of the CDR3 is TGTGCCAGTACTGGACAGGGTAATTCAAATCAGCCCCAGCATTTT. Its translation: CASTGQGNSNQPQHF.

The rearrangement joins TRBV4-1 to TRBJ1-5, with D unclear. V was shortened by 0 bases and J by 7 bases, with 7 bases between the two germline ends. The CDR3 is made up of 13 amino acids. The germline V gene has CDR1 MGHRA and CDR2 YSYEKL. The CDR3 sequence: CASSQDRMQPQHF. The CDR3 region has the DNA TGCGCCAGCAGCCAAGATAGAATGCAGCCCCAGCATTTT.

The chain uses TRBV24-1 and TRBJ2-7, with D possibly TRBD2 on 5 matching bases. V was trimmed by 1 base and J by 2 bases, leaving 11 bases between them. The CDR3 consists of 15 residues. Germline loops: CDR1 KGHDR, CDR2 SFDVKD. The CDR3 is CATSDFTGTTYEQYF. CDR3 nucleotides: TGTGCCACCAGTGATTTTACGGGAACAACCTACGAGCAGTACTTC.

The chain links TRBV24-1 to TRBJ2-5; the match to TRBD2 covers 10 bases. The CDR3 is 17 amino acids. The germline CDR1 and CDR2 sequences are KGHDR and SFDVKD. The junction had 9 bases not matched to a gene; V was cut back by 2 bases and J by 4 bases. For the CDR3, the DNA is TGTGCCACCAGTGATTCTTTAACTAGCGGGATAGGAGAGACCCAGTACTTC. It translates to CATSDSLTSGIGETQYF.

The V call is TRBV6-5, the J call TRBJ1-2; D uncertain. This CDR3 is built from 13 residues. Trimming pared 6 bases from V and 3 bases from J, leaving 11 bases between. Germline CDR1 and CDR2: MNHEY and SVGAGI. The CDR3 sequence: CASRTVGHYGYTF. In DNA form, the CDR3 reads TGTGCCAGCAGAACTGTGGGCCACTATGGCTACACCTTC.